This entry lists 2 T cell receptor beta chains sequenced from one sample in a study of identical twins. Via MiXCR, TCRdb re-called the 5' RACE reads, giving one row per CDR3 protein. The sample lists under 350,000 distinct CDR3 sequences; nearly 9.5% were seen once. These data also featured in a second study, about yellow fever vaccine responses in identical twins.

The source material was CD8+ T cells sorted from blood. The receptors were sampled from a woman aged 18-29 years in good health.

This clonotype was picked up a small number of times. J is TRBJ2-3 and V is TRBV7-6, with a tentative D call TRBD2 (6 bases). V gave up 5 bases and J gave up 0 bases, with 15 bases separating them. Germline V gene lookup returns CDR1 SGHVS and CDR2 FNYEAQ. There are 16 residues in the CDR3. Written as DNA, the CDR3 is TGTGCCAGCAGCCCCGAGGCCGGGACTAGCACAGATACGCAGTATTTT. Its translation is CASSPEAGTSTDTQYF.

The genes are TRBV29-1 and TRBJ2-7; D is uncertain. Trimming took off 5 bases at V and 0 bases at J, with 11 bases between the two ends. Germline CDR1 reads SQVTM; CDR2 reads ANQGSEA. This CDR3 is built from 13 residues. The CDR3 bases are TGCAGCGTTCGGTCGCCCTCCTCCTACGAGCAGTACTTC. It codes for CSVRSPSSYEQYF.